This T cell receptor (beta chain) was found in a study of cytomegalovirus exposure and HLA in healthy donors. Across the whole study: Of fewer than 450 genotyped donors, 65% to 85% clustered with self-reported Caucasian donors.

This clone was counted between two and nine times. Its antigen is as yet unknown. The PCR had 60 Vbeta and 13 Jbeta primers. Original handling: The authors later counted roughly 79 million unique TCR beta chains, 9.5 million to 13 million of them shared. TCRdb keeps only in-frame clones here, not all; method: immunoSEQ multiplex PCR. V and J calls and clone size are those listed in that table; D and trimming were worked out from the DNA. This table holds roughly 180,000 clones, approximately 78% found once. General study findings and limits: A later analysis reportedly identified an Asian-associated ancestry cluster as carrying fewer N-insertions than the approximately 670-donor mean. A few V segments could not be told apart, such as TRBV6-2 and TRBV6-3, and were left out.

Germline V CDR1 and CDR2: SGHRS, YFSETQ. The CDR3 has 14 residues. Material for sequencing was PBMCs. J is TRBJ2-5 and V is TRBV5-1; perhaps TRBD1 as D (5 bases). The DNA end lines up better with TRBJ2-7; the J call may be wrong. The clonotype comes from a woman under 30 in good health and CMV-seronegative. The CDR3 sequence: CASSSIRDSYEQYF. The CDR3 DNA reads as TGCGCCAGCAGCTCTATCAGGGACTCCTACGAGCAGTACTTC.